This TCR beta chain was identified in a study of T cells expressing NK-cell markers. TCRdb re-called the 5' RACE reads and gives one entry per CDR3 protein, without DNA. This table lists about 450,000 distinct CDR3 sequences. CDR3 size: 14 residues. The germline V gene encodes CDR1 MNHEY and CDR2 SMNVEV (reference sequence). The clonotype was recovered from a woman between 18 and 70 years old in good health. Material for sequencing was blood T cells: a sorted CD56 or NKG2C T cell subset, CD4+ or CD8+ T cells, or bulk PBMC T cells (not recorded which). This sequence joins TRBV27 and TRBJ1-4; TCRdb designates TRBD1, a call that cannot be tested without DNA. CDR3 region: CASSLSPGYEKLFF.